Listed below are T cell receptor beta chains from one sample, sequenced in a study of OX40 agonist ivuxolimab in advanced cancers. Some clones are missing from TCRdb's copy, which holds only in-frame ones; the method was immunoSEQ multiplex PCR. The repertoire holds some 80,000 clones, around 88% seen once, with approximately 7% in the top ten. This specimen consisted of CD4+ or CD8+ T cells sorted from blood, obtained in a trial of the OX40 agonist ivuxolimab. The receptors here all came from an adult with an advanced solid tumor such as melanoma, head and neck, liver or kidney cancer. The CDR3 runs from the conserved cysteine through the conserved F or W. The D gene is left open where the match is weak.

cdr3_nt,cdr3_aa,d_call,v_call,j_call
TGTGCCTGGAAGGGGCCCAATGAAAAACTGTTTTTT,CAWKGPNEKLFF,.,TRBV30,TRBJ1-4
TGTGCCAGCAATCGACCCGCGATCTATGGCTACACCTTC,CASNRPAIYGYTF,.,TRBV2,TRBJ1-2
TGTGCCCGCCTTCGACAGGGCTTCTCTGGAAACACCATATATTTT,CARLRQGFSGNTIYF,TRBD1,TRBV19,TRBJ1-3
TGTGCCAGCAGCTCTCGGGAGGACAGGGTGAATAATTCACCCCTCCACTTT,CASSSREDRVNNSPLHF,TRBD1,TRBV5-4,TRBJ1-6
TGCGCCAGCAGCGTGCCGGGAAACAATGAGCAGTTCTTC,CASSVPGNNEQFF,.,TRBV4-1,TRBJ2-1
TGTGCCAGCAGCCAAGGACTGGGACAGGACCTTAATGAAAAACTGTTTTTT,CASSQGLGQDLNEKLFF,TRBD1,TRBV7-9,TRBJ1-4
TGTGCCAGCAGTTACGGGACAGGAACTGGGGCCAACGTCCTGACTTTC,CASSYGTGTGANVLTF,TRBD1,TRBV6-5,TRBJ2-6
TGTGCCAGCAGCCGCGGACAGGGCGACACCGGGGAGCTGTTTTTT,CASSRGQGDTGELFF,TRBD1,TRBV5-8,TRBJ2-2
TGCGCCAGCAGCTCTTTTAGCGGGGGGTTAGAGACCCAGTACTTC,CASSSFSGGLETQYF,TRBD2,TRBV5-1,TRBJ2-5
TGTGCCAGCAGCCTCCTTCGGACAGGAGAAAACATTCAGTACTTC,CASSLLRTGENIQYF,.,TRBV21-1,TRBJ2-4